Listed here is a single T cell receptor (beta chain). Its antigen is not yet known. Base qualities are not recorded, but no much larger clone differs from it by a single base. There are 16 amino acids in the CDR3, from cysteine to phenylalanine inclusive. The kept DNA is CDR3 alone, 48 bases in frame from the first base. The germline V gene specifies SGHRS as CDR1 and YFSETQ as CDR2. V and J are trimmed by 0 bases and 1 base, and the gene matches miss 6 bases of the junction. All of the isolated RNA was reverse transcribed with the High Capacity cDNA Reverse Transcription Kit, so expressed TCRB transcripts were sequenced. Naive, central memory and regulatory T cell samples underwent deep immunoSEQ sequencing, averaging around 4 million total reads per sample. Sorted cells were lysed in RLT buffer and RNA was extracted with DNase-treated RNeasy Micro or Mini kits, depending on cell number. Each cell subset was processed on its own to prevent cross-contamination, while patient and healthy donor samples were processed together. The immunoSEQ multiplex PCR was used to amplify TCRB sequences from cDNA, generating 87-bp fragments that spanned the CDR3 region. Sequencing of the amplicons was performed on the Illumina HiSeq platform. The source study handled its data this way. PCR bias was computationally corrected using synthetic template baselines, reads within Hamming distance 2 were collapsed, and singletons that could not be merged were discarded. Reads were aligned against IMGT to assign V, D and J genes, CDR3 length and insertions or deletions at six rearrangement sites. Within each subset, clonotype counts were normalized to the number of sorted cells before true diversity and Gini coefficients were calculated with the tcR R package. The overlap coefficient, calculated on TCRB nucleotide sequences, was used to quantify repertoire sharing. Out-of-frame TCRB sequences from naive cells were analyzed as a proxy for the pre-selection repertoire. The table comes from immuneACCESS by way of TCRdb, which keeps in-frame sequences with V and J called. Part of the clones is missing from these tables; in studies checked, under half for an unresolved V gene and the rest for unknown reasons. That table supplies the V and J calls and clone size; D and trimming were determined from the DNA. The sample records 640,000 or so clones, around 15% of which are singletons. Approximately 0.022% of the sample is taken by the ten largest.

From each donor, a single peripheral blood sample of approximately 110 mL on average was drawn into heparinised tubes. A BD FACSAria II was used to sort naive, central memory, regulatory and stem cell-like memory CD4+ T cells with a panel that included CD45RO, CCR7, CD25, CD127, CD95 and CD27. Every sorted population had a purity above 95%. PBMCs were isolated right away by Lymphoprep density gradient centrifugation and were stained directly, without culture. To minimize batch effects, samples were stained and sorted in pairs, one healthy donor with one patient per experiment. The sample originates from a study of beta chain features in type 1 diabetes (dated by TCRdb to the late 2010s). For the wider study: Mean age, gender distribution, total cell number and subset yield were not different between patients and healthy donors. Regulatory and stem cell-like memory subsets were obtained from only 8 patients and about eight healthy donors, while naive and central memory subsets were obtained from all 30 or so donors. A total of about 110 million sorted cells were examined across all samples, and the number of cells per subset was strongly correlated with RNA yield. In the study, TCRB repertoires of sorted circulating CD4+ T cell subsets from recently diagnosed type 1 diabetes patients were compared with those of matched healthy donors. Beyond this particular receptor, the publication reports: In all four CD4+ subsets, TCRB CDR3 length was moderately but significantly shorter in type 1 diabetes patients. Because cDNA rather than genomic DNA was sequenced, highly expressing activated cells could have been over-represented, although no difference in activation and CD3 levels was found between groups. Naive, central memory and regulatory TCRB repertoires appeared more similar among patients than among healthy donors. At VDJ recombination sites, patients with type 1 diabetes made fewer insertions and deleted more nucleotides, a pattern implying thymic rearrangement abnormalities. Because small numbers of individuals were included in the HLA sub-analyses, any influence of HLA type on TCRB rearrangement was left unresolved. Shorter templates might have been favored by PCR, but patient and control samples were amplified and corrected together, so both groups would have been affected equally by any skew.

Material for sequencing was naive CD4+ T cells from blood. The cell subset or site label, as the study defines it: true naive CD4+ T cells. This clonotype was obtained from a man aged 18 to 29 with type 1 diabetes. The sequence joins TRBV5-1 to TRBJ1-1, with 7 central nucleotides matching TRBD1. DNA sequence: TGCGCCAGCAGCTTGGAAGGGGGCATCGGGAACACTGAAGCTTTCTTT. Its protein product is CASSLEGGIGNTEAFF.